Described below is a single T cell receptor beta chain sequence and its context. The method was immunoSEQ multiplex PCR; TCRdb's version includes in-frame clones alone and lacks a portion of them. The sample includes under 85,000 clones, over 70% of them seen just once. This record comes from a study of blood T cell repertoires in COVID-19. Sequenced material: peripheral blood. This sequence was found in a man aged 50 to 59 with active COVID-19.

CDR3 in amino acids: CASSEIAGGTGELFF. In DNA form, the CDR3 reads TGTGCCAGCAGTGAAATAGCGGGGGGCACCGGGGAGCTGTTTTTT. This sequence joins TRBV2 and TRBJ2-2, with 10 positions matching TRBD2. V lost 2 bases and J lost 4; bases outside the gene matches: 1. CDR1 and CDR2 (germline): SNHLY, FYNNEI. The CDR3 is made up of 15 amino acids.